This record looks at one T cell receptor (beta chain) sequence and its context. Treatment reported: some 20 received Ad26.COV2.S at low or high dose, single or two shots; about 5 received placebo; per-sample allocation not given. Sampling was performed 63 days after the first vaccine or placebo injection. The record originates from a study of Ad26.COV2.S vaccination and SARS-CoV-2 variants. Assay used: immunoSEQ multiplex PCR; TCRdb lists only in-frame clones, some missing. The sample carries approximately 500,000 clones, roughly 85% recorded once. This CDR3 contains 14 residues. From germline, CDR1 is MDHEN and CDR2 SYDVKM. V lost 5 bases, J lost 7 bases, and 8 bases stayed unmatched.

The sample consisted of peripheral blood, taken in a trial of Ad26.COV2.S vaccine versus placebo. This chain uses TRBV28 with TRBJ1-5, with 7 bases matching TRBD1. The sequence was collected from a person aged 18-60 years who received the Ad26.COV2.S COVID-19 vaccine or a placebo. The chain's CDR3 is CASSPGGNIQPQHF. CDR3 sequence (DNA): TGTGCCAGCAGTCCAGGGGGGAATATCCAGCCCCAGCATTTT.